This TCR beta chain was sequenced during a study of T cell repertoires in cytomegalovirus infection. CDR1 is MNHNS and CDR2 is SASEGT in the germline V gene. V was cut by 5 bases and J by 4 bases, with 15 bases left in between. CDR3 length: 15 residues. Note on this clonotype: What it binds is not known.

TCRdb itself ran the reads through MiXCR, one entry per CDR3 protein. The sample holds around 430,000 distinct CDR3 sequences; about 39% are singletons and the top ten take about 41%. Material: cultured PBMCs, obtained from culture after CMV antigen stimulation. This receptor was taken from a human donor in good health (CMV status not recorded). Some clones in this sample may be carry-over from other donors' samples. This sequence joins TRBV6-1 and TRBJ2-1; D is perhaps TRBD1 (6 bases). The CDR3: CASSRGGESYNEQFF. The CDR3 bases are TGTGCCAGCAGTCGAGGGGGAGAGAGTTACAATGAGCAGTTCTTC.